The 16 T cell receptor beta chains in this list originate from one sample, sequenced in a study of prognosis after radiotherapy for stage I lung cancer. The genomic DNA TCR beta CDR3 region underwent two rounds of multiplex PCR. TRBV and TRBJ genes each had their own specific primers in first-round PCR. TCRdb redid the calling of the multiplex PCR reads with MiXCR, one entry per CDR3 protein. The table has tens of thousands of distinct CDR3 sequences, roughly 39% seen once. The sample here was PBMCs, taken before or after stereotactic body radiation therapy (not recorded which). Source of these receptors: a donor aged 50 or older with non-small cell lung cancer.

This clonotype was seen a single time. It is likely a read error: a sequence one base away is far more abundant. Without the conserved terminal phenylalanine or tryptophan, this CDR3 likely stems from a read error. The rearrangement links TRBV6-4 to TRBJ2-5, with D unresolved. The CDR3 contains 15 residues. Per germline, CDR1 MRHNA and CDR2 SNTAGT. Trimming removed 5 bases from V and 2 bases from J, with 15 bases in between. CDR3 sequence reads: CASSYSRAEQETQYS. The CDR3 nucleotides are TGTGCCAGCAGTTACAGTCGGGCAGAACAAGAGACCCAGTACTCC.

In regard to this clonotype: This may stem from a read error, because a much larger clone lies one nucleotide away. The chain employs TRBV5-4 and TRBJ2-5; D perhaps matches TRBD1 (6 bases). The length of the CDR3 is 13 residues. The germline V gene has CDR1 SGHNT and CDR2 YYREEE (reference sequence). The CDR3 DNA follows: TGTGCCAGCAGCCTAGGGACAAAAGAGACCCGGTACTTC. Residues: CASSLGTKETRYF.

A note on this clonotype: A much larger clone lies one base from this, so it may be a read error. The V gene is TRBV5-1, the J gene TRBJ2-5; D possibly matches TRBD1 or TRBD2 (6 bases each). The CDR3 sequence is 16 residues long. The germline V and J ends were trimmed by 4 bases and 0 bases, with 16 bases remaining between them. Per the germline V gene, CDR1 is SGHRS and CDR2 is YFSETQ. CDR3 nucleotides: TGCGCCAGCAGCGGCGGGACATGGGGCTACCAAGAGACCCAGTACTTC. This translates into CASSGGTWGYQETQYF.

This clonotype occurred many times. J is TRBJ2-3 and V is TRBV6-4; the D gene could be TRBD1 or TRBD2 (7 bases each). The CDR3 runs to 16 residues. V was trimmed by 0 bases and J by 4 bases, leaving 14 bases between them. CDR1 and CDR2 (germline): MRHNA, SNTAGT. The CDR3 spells CASSDSAGGAPDTQYF. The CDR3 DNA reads TGTGCCAGCAGTGACTCTGCAGGGGGGGCACCAGATACGCAGTATTTT.

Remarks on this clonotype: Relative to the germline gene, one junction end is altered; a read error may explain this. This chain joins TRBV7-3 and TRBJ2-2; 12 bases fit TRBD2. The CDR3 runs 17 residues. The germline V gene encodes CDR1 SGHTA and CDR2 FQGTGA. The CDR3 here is CASSLPGLAGNTWDLFF. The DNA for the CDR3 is TGTGCCAGCAGCTTACCGGGACTAGCGGGCAACACCTGGGATCTGTTTTTT.

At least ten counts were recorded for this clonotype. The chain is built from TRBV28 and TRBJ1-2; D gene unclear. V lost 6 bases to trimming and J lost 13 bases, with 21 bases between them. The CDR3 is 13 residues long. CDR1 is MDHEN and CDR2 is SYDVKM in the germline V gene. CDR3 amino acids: CASSLARDRVGTF. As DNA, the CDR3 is TGTGCCAGCAGCTTGGCACGGGATAGGGTTGGCACCTTC.

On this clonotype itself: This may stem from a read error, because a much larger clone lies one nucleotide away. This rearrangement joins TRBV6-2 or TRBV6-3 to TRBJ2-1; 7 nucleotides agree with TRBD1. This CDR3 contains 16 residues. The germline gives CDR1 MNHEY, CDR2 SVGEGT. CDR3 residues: CASSLTGAASYNGQFF. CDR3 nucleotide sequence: TGTGCCAGCAGTTTAACAGGGGCTGCCTCCTACAATGGGCAGTTCTTC.

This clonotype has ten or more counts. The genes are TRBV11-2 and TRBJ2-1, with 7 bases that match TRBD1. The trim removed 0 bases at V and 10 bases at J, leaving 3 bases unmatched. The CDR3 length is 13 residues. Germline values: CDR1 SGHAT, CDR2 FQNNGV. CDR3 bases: TGTGCCAGCAGCTTAGATAGGGGGCGAGAGCAGTTCTTC. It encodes CASSLDRGREQFF.

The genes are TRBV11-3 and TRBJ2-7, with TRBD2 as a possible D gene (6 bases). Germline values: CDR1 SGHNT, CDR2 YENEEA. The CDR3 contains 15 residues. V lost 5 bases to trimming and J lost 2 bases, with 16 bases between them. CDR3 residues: CASSRRGKRTYEQYF. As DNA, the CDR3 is TGTGCCAGCAGCCGACGGGGGAAACGGACCTACGAGCAGTACTTC.

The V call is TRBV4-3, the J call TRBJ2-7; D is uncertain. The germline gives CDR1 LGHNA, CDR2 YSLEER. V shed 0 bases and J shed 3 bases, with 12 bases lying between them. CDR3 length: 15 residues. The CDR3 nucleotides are TGCGCCAGCAGCCAAGAAATCGGGCCTAACTACGAGCAGTACTTC. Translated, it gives CASSQEIGPNYEQYF.

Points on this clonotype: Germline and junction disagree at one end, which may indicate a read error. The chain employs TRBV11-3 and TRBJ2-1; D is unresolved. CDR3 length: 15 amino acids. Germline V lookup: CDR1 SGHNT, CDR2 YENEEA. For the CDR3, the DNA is TGTGCCAGCAGCCTCAGGCTGAGCTCCTACAATGATCAGTTCTTC. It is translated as CASSLRLSSYNDQFF.

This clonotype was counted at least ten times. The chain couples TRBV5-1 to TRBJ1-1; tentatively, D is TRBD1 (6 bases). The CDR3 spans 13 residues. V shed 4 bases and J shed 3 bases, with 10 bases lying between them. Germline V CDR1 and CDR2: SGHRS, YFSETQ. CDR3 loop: CASSLGTYTEAFF. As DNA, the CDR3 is TGCGCCAGCAGCCTTGGGACATACACTGAAGCTTTCTTT.

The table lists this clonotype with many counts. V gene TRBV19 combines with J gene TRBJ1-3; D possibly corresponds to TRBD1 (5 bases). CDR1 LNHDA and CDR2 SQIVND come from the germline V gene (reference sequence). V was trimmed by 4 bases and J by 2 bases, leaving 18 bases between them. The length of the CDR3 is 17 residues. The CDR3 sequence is CASSRGIGVPPGNTIYF. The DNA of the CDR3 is TGTGCCAGTAGTAGGGGAATAGGGGTGCCGCCTGGAAACACCATATATTTT. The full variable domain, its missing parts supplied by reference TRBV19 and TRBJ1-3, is DGGITQSPKYLFRKEGQNVTLSCEQNLNHDAMYWYRQDPGQGLRLIYYSQIVNDFQKGDIAEGYSVSREKKESFPLTVTSAQKNPTAFYLCASSRGIGVPPGNTIYFGEGSWLTVV.

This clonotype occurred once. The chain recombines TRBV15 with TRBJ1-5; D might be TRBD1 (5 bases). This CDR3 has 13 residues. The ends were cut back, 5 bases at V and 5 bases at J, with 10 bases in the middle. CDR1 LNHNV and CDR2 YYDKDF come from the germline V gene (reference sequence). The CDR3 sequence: CATSQGFYQPQHF. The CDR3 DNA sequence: TGTGCCACCAGCCAGGGATTTTATCAGCCCCAGCATTTT. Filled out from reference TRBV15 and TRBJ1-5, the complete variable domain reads DAMVIQNPRYQVTQFGKPVTLSCSQTLNHNVMYWYQQKSSQAPKLLFHYYDKDFNNEADTPDNFQSRRPNTSFCFLDIRSPGLGDTAMYLCATSQGFYQPQHFGDGTRLSIL.

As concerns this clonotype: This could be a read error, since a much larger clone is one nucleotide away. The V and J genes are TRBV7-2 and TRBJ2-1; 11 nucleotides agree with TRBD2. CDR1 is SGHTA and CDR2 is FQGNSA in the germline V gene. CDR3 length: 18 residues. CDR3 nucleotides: TGTGCCAGCAGCTTAGGACTAGCGGGAAGAGACTTTTGGGATGAGCAGTCCTTC. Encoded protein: CASSLGLAGRDFWDEQSF.

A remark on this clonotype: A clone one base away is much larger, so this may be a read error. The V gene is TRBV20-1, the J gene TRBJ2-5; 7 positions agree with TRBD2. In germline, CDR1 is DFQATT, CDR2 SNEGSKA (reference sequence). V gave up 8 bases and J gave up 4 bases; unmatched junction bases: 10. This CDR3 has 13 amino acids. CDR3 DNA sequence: TGCAGTCTCGGGGGAGGGCACCGAGAGACCCAGTACTTC. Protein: CSLGGGHRETQYF.